This T cell receptor (beta chain) emerged from a study of CD4 and CD8 cells across lung adenocarcinoma regions. Germline CDR1 and CDR2: MNHEY and SVGAGI. Trimming cost V 1 base and J 6 bases, with 12 bases left between them. CDR3 length: 14 residues. TCRdb used MiXCR to reprocess the PCR reads, holding one entry per CDR3 protein. The table includes 3,000 or so distinct CDR3 sequences, 65% detected once. This clonotype was recorded a few times. Donors had localized lung adenocarcinoma, a non-small cell lung cancer. The clonotype originates from a male donor with lung adenocarcinoma. The CD4 and CD8 labels of this study may be unreliable. The chain employs TRBV6-5 and TRBJ1-1, with no clear D. What was sequenced was CD4+ T cells from the margin of a lung tumor. The CDR3 reads CASSYFIYGAEAFF. CDR3 DNA: TGTGCCAGCAGTTACTTTATTTACGGCGCTGAAGCTTTCTTT.